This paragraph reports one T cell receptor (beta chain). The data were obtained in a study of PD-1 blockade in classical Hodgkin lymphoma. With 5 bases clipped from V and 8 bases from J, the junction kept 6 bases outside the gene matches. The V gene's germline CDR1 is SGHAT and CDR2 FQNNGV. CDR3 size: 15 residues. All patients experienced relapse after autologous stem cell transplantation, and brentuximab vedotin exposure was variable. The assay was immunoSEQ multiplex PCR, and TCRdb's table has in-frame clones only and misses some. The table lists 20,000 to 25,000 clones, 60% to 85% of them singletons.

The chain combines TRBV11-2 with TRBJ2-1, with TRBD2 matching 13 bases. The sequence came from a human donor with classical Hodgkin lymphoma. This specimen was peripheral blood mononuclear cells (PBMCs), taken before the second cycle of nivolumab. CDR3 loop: CASSTSGRAWDEQFF. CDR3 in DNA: TGTGCCAGCAGCACTAGCGGGAGGGCTTGGGATGAGCAGTTCTTC.